The clone carrying this T cell receptor (beta chain) was observed a handful of times. Germline V gene data show CDR1 as SGHNT and CDR2 as YYREEE (reference sequence). V trimming: 2 bases; J trimming: 4 bases; junction bases outside the gene matches: 3. The CDR3 extends over 14 amino acids. This sample is part of a study of breast tumors, draining lymph nodes, adjacent tissues. Samples came from axillary lymph nodes draining the breast cancer. TCRdb passed the multiplex PCR reads through MiXCR, listing each CDR3 protein once. Here the sample spans 100,000 to 150,000 distinct CDR3 sequences, 15% to 20% being singletons.

J is TRBJ1-2 and V is TRBV5-4, with TRBD1 matching 9 bases. The sample comprised axillary lymph node tissue. This receptor was identified in a female donor with breast cancer. Some clones in this sample may be carry-over from other donors' samples. CDR3 residues: CASSFGQGFYGYTF. CDR3 sequence (DNA): TGTGCCAGCAGCTTTGGACAGGGGTTCTATGGCTACACCTTC.